This T cell receptor beta chain was retrieved from a study of cytomegalovirus exposure and HLA in healthy donors. Study-level information: The roughly 120 validation repertoires, a later analysis reported, used the same platform as the approximately 630 first-cohort repertoires.

Separation from the roughly 690-subject first cohort characterized the approximately 120-subject validation cohort, to which the donors belonged. As concerns this clone: Its specificity is not known.

Trimming removed 5 bases from V and 3 bases from J, with 14 bases in between. The CDR3 loop spans 16 amino acids. CDR1 is SGHVS and CDR2 is FNYEAQ in the germline V gene. Clones were sequenced by immunoSEQ multiplex PCR, and TCRdb holds only the in-frame ones, with some missing. The sample carries about 38,000 clones, about 93% recorded once. Study-wide points: Cytomegalovirus status was reportedly diagnosed by the classifier with high specificity and sensitivity.

V and J are TRBV7-6 and TRBJ1-6, with D possibly being TRBD1 (5 bases). Sequencing used PBMCs. This receptor was taken from a man between 18 and 29 years old in good health and CMV-seronegative. This CDR3 is CASSQGGVDYNSPLHF. The CDR3 nucleotides are TGTGCCAGCAGCCAAGGAGGGGTCGACTATAATTCACCCCTCCACTTT.